This entry describes one T cell receptor (beta chain). Its antigen is currently unknown. UMIs were included in TCR beta cDNA generated by 5'RACE template switching. TCRdb processed the 5' RACE reads again and assigns one entry to each CDR3 protein, with no DNA. The table gives about 160,000 distinct CDR3 sequences; the top ten clones make up around a sixth of it. The data were obtained in a study of T cells expressing NK-cell markers. Study as a whole: Sorted T-cell subsets CD3+CD56+NKG2C+, CD3+CD56+NKG2C- and CD3+CD56-NKG2C+ were TCR beta-sequenced. Overall study results and limits: Expanded NKG2C+ T cell clones were not confirmed as HCMV-specific. CD8+ T cells in roughly six donors included dominant NKG2C+ clonotypes at roughly 1.0-7.0%.

CDR3 size: 13 residues. Germline V lookup: CDR1 GTSNPN, CDR2 SVGIG (reference sequence). Sequencing was carried out using blood T cells: a sorted CD56 or NKG2C T cell subset, CD4+ or CD8+ T cells, or bulk PBMC T cells (not recorded which). This receptor was obtained from a woman between 18 and 70 years old in good health. This chain links TRBV30 with TRBJ1-2; TCRdb names TRBD1, which stays unverified in the absence of DNA. This CDR3 reads CAWRPPGGSGYTF.